The entry below describes one T cell receptor beta chain. The table came from immunoSEQ multiplex PCR; TCRdb's copy has only in-frame clones and leaves some out. The sample contains more than 95,000 clones, around 88% of which appear only once. The data stem from a study of control samples from healthy donors and cancer patients. Per the germline V gene, CDR1 is LGHDT and CDR2 is YNNKEL (reference sequence). CDR3 length: 13 amino acids. V was clipped by 2 bases and J by 7 bases, with 9 bases between them. The chain joins TRBV3-1 (or the pseudogene TRBV3-2) to TRBJ1-5, with D unresolved. This TCR derives from a man aged 55 to 70 with lung cancer. Sequencing was done on a sample of PBMCs. CDR3 bases: TGTGCCAGCAGCCAAAACCCGTCGCAGCCCCAGCATTTT. Translating it yields CASSQNPSQPQHF.